One and the same sample provided the 30 T cell receptor beta chains below, sequenced in a study of radiotherapy plus CTLA-4 blockade in lung cancer. The repertoire was sequenced with immunoSEQ multiplex PCR; TCRdb's copy has only in-frame clones and lacks some. The sample includes around 29,000 clones, approximately 78% of them seen just once. The sequencing used peripheral blood, collected from a patient treated with radiotherapy plus ipilimumab. These TCRs come from a human donor with non-small cell lung cancer that progressed on radiotherapy plus ipilimumab.

V and J are TRBV5-1 and TRBJ1-3; D call uncertain. Looked up from germline, CDR1 is SGHRS and CDR2 is YFSETQ. The germline V and J ends were trimmed by 0 bases and 2 bases, with 9 bases remaining between them. This CDR3 has 15 residues. For the CDR3, the DNA is TGCGCCAGCAGCTTGGGACATCCAACTGGAAACACCATATATTTT. Protein product: CASSLGHPTGNTIYF. Using reference TRBV5-1 and TRBJ1-3 for the parts outside the CDR3, the full variable domain is KAGVTQTPRYLIKTRGQQVTLSCSPISGHRSVSWYQQTPGQGLQFLFEYFSETQRNKGNFPGRFSGRQFSNSRSEMNVSTLELGDSALYLCASSLGHPTGNTIYFGEGSWLTVV.

V gene TRBV19 combines with J gene TRBJ2-7, with D perhaps matching TRBD2 (5 bases). The CDR3 is made up of 17 amino acids. Trimming shortened V by 3 bases and J by 2 bases, and 20 bases separated the two germline ends. Germline CDR1 LNHDA, CDR2 SQIVND (reference sequence). CDR3 loop: CASSIGVPGINTYEQYF. CDR3 in DNA: TGTGCCAGTAGTATTGGAGTCCCCGGGATAAACACCTACGAGCAGTACTTC.

This clone has a single count. This chain connects TRBV19 to TRBJ1-5; D not certain. V was clipped by 2 bases and J by 9 bases, with 11 bases between them. CDR1 LNHDA and CDR2 SQIVND come from the germline V gene (reference sequence). The CDR3 runs 13 residues. This chain's CDR3 is CASSIKRNGPQHF. CDR3 bases: TGTGCCAGTAGTATAAAGAGGAATGGGCCCCAGCATTTT.

The CDR3 DNA follows: TGTGCCAGCAGCTTCGCGGGGGGAATGAACACTGAAGCTTTCTTT. Residues: CASSFAGGMNTEAFF. The J gene is TRBJ1-1, the V gene TRBV7-2; TRBD1 is a possible D gene (5 bases). The V and J ends lost 3 bases and 0 bases respectively, with 11 bases between them. CDR3 length equals 15 residues. The germline V gene encodes CDR1 SGHTA and CDR2 FQGNSA.

The gene calls are TRBV7-9 and TRBJ2-5; the D gene is possibly TRBD1 (6 bases). V gave up 5 bases and J gave up 5 bases, with 12 bases separating them. This CDR3 region has 13 residues. CDR1 is SEHNR and CDR2 is FQNEAQ in the germline V gene (reference sequence). In DNA form, the CDR3 reads TGTGCCAGCAGCATCACAGGGATCGAGACCCAGTACTTC. This gives the protein CASSITGIETQYF. Complete variable domain (other parts from reference TRBV7-9 and TRBJ2-5): DTGVSQNPRHKITKRGQNVTFRCDPISEHNRLYWYRQTLGQGPEFLTYFQNEAQLEKSRLLSDRFSAERPKGSFSTLEIQRTEQGDSAMYLCASSITGIETQYFGPGTRLLVL.

The chain has TRBV10-3 and TRBJ2-4, with a possible D match to TRBD2 (6 bases). Trimming took off 0 bases at V and 4 bases at J, with 13 bases between the two ends. Per germline, CDR1 ENHRY and CDR2 SYGVKD. This CDR3 is built from 16 residues. The CDR3 region is CAISESARGAKNIQYF. The DNA for the CDR3 is TGTGCCATCAGTGAGTCGGCGCGGGGAGCGAAAAACATTCAGTACTTC.

The chain carries TRBV12-5 and TRBJ1-6; no reliable D call. The CDR3 loop spans 13 amino acids. Germline CDR1 is LGHNT and CDR2 is FRNRAP. V dropped 1 base and J dropped 8 bases, with 6 bases sitting between them. In DNA, the CDR3 is TGTGCTAGTGGTTTGGAAGCCCATTCACCCCTCCACTTT. Protein product: CASGLEAHSPLHF.

Here the CDR3 reads CASSETGGHGYTF. The DNA of the CDR3 is TGTGCCAGCAGCGAAACAGGGGGCCATGGCTACACCTTC. V is TRBV6-5 and J is TRBJ1-2, with 9 positions matching TRBD1. The CDR3 loop spans 13 amino acids. V shed 6 bases, J shed 6 bases, and the junction held 5 bases outside the gene matches. Per germline, CDR1 MNHEY and CDR2 SVGAGI.

The chain employs TRBV27 and TRBJ1-2; D unresolved. The CDR3 totals 12 residues. Germline CDR1 MNHEY, CDR2 SMNVEV (reference sequence). V shed 6 bases and J shed 2 bases, with 7 bases lying between them. The CDR3 sequence: CASRAGNYGYTF. The CDR3 DNA sequence: TGTGCCAGCAGGGCGGGGAACTATGGCTACACCTTC.

V is TRBV6-6 and J is TRBJ1-1; 8 nucleotides align to TRBD1. V shed 4 bases and J 11 bases; nucleotides not matched to a gene: 12. This CDR3 is 14 amino acids long. CDR1 and CDR2 (germline): MNHNY, SVGAGI (reference sequence). CDR3 DNA: TGTGCCAGCAGTTGGGAACAGGGGGTGCTTGGGGCTTTCTTT. Its translation: CASSWEQGVLGAFF.

The J gene is TRBJ1-5, the V gene TRBV4-2; 9 positions match TRBD1. CDR1 and CDR2 from the germline V gene are LGHNA and YNFKEQ. With 0 bases clipped from V and 6 bases from J, the junction kept 12 bases outside the gene matches. CDR3 length: 18 amino acids. CDR3 sequence (DNA): TGTGCCAGCAGCCAAGAAGTTCAAACAGGGGGCCCTGGTCAGCCCCAGCATTTT. The encoded protein is CASSQEVQTGGPGQPQHF.

V gene TRBV5-1 combines with J gene TRBJ2-7; D uncertain. V lost 4 bases and J 2 bases, leaving 13 bases between the germline ends. The CDR3 extends over 14 amino acids. Germline loops: CDR1 SGHRS, CDR2 YFSETQ. CDR3 loop: CASSISRLAYEQYF. CDR3 DNA: TGCGCCAGCAGCATCTCGCGGCTAGCCTACGAGCAGTACTTC.

The chain joins TRBV28 to TRBJ1-3, with D possibly being TRBD1 (5 bases). Trimming pared 7 bases from V and 9 bases from J, leaving 10 bases between. This CDR3 is 11 amino acids long. CDR1 MDHEN and CDR2 SYDVKM come from the germline V gene. The CDR3 sequence: CASTWGGTIYF. The DNA of the CDR3 is TGTGCCAGCACTTGGGGGGGCACCATATATTTT.

The gene calls are TRBV27 and TRBJ1-1; D uncertain. Looked up from germline, CDR1 is MNHEY and CDR2 is SMNVEV (reference sequence). This CDR3 is built from 15 residues. V gave up 8 bases and J gave up 4 bases, with 20 bases separating them. The chain's CDR3 is CASLSLIRAGTEAFF. For the CDR3, the DNA is TGTGCCAGCCTTTCTCTCATCCGAGCAGGCACTGAAGCTTTCTTT.

The V gene is TRBV18, the J gene TRBJ1-5, with TRBD1 as a possible D gene (6 bases). Per germline, CDR1 KGHSH and CDR2 LQKENI. This CDR3 is 15 amino acids long. V was cut by 3 bases and J by 4 bases, with 13 bases left in between. This chain's CDR3 is CASSPRGVENQPQHF. As DNA, the CDR3 is TGTGCCAGCTCACCCAGGGGTGTCGAGAATCAGCCCCAGCATTTT. Full variable domain (missing parts from reference TRBV18 and TRBJ1-5): NAGVMQNPRHLVRRRGQEARLRCSPMKGHSHVYWYRQLPEEGLKFMVYLQKENIIDESGMPKERFSAEFPKEGPSILRIQQVVRGDSAAYFCASSPRGVENQPQHFGDGTRLSIL.

This sequence joins TRBV19 and TRBJ2-7, with TRBD1 matching over 7 bases. Unmatched junction bases numbered 14, after V lost 4 bases and J lost 2 bases. Per the germline V gene, CDR1 is LNHDA and CDR2 is SQIVND (reference sequence). The CDR3 is 17 amino acids. The DNA of the CDR3 is TGTGCCAGTAGTACATACCCATACATCCAGGGGGCCTACGAGCAGTACTTC. It yields the protein CASSTYPYIQGAYEQYF.

The chain joins TRBV27 to TRBJ2-1; 9 bases agree with TRBD1. Germline CDR1 MNHEY, CDR2 SMNVEV (reference sequence). V was pared by 5 bases and J by 7 bases, with 9 bases of the junction left unmatched. The CDR3 sequence is 15 residues long. For the CDR3, the DNA is TGTGCCAGCAGTCCGGATGAACAGGGGGCGAATGAGCAGTTCTTC. This encodes CASSPDEQGANEQFF.

J is TRBJ2-2 and V is TRBV4-1; tentative D call: TRBD1 (6 bases). The CDR3 consists of 17 residues. V was cut by 0 bases and J by 5 bases, with 16 bases left in between. Germline V gene sequence: CDR1 MGHRA, CDR2 YSYEKL. The CDR3 coding sequence is TGCGCCAGCAGCCAAGAAGGGGCAGGGGCTGGGACCGGGGAGCTGTTTTTT. Its protein product is CASSQEGAGAGTGELFF.

The chain couples TRBV5-5 to TRBJ2-1; 12 positions match TRBD2. The CDR3 sequence is 16 residues long. Germline loops: CDR1 SGHKS, CDR2 YYEKEE (reference sequence). J was trimmed by 4 bases and V by 3 bases; bases with no gene match: 5. DNA of the CDR3: TGTGCCAGCAGCTCCCTAGCGGGGGGGGGATACAATGAGCAGTTCTTC. Amino acids: CASSSLAGGGYNEQFF.

The chain is built from TRBV2 and TRBJ2-1; D might be TRBD1 (6 bases). This CDR3 comprises 15 residues. V gave up 6 bases and J gave up 4 bases, with 16 bases separating them. Germline assignment: CDR1 SNHLY and CDR2 FYNNEI. The CDR3 bases are TGTGCCAGCAGGGGCCGGGACATTTTTTACAATGAGCAGTTCTTC. It is translated as CASRGRDIFYNEQFF.

This clone has more than one count but fewer than ten. V usage is TRBV27 and J usage is TRBJ2-3, with 11 nucleotides matching TRBD2. Germline assignment: CDR1 MNHEY and CDR2 SMNVEV (reference sequence). This CDR3 has 15 residues. With 6 bases clipped from V and 3 bases from J, the junction kept 5 bases outside the gene matches. CDR3 protein: CASRGPSGGTDTQYF. For the CDR3, the DNA is TGTGCCAGCAGAGGGCCTAGCGGGGGGACAGATACGCAGTATTTT.

The V and J genes are TRBV19 and TRBJ1-1, with 8 bases that match TRBD1. Germline CDR1 is LNHDA and CDR2 is SQIVND (reference sequence). CDR3 length: 13 amino acids. V lost 7 bases, J lost 4 bases, and 5 bases stayed unmatched. CDR3 amino acids: CASTDRVATEAFF. The CDR3 DNA is TGTGCCAGTACGGACAGGGTGGCCACTGAAGCTTTCTTT. Full variable domain (remainder filled in from reference TRBV19 and TRBJ1-1): DGGITQSPKYLFRKEGQNVTLSCEQNLNHDAMYWYRQDPGQGLRLIYYSQIVNDFQKGDIAEGYSVSREKKESFPLTVTSAQKNPTAFYLCASTDRVATEAFFGQGTRLTVV.

V gene TRBV6-5 combines with J gene TRBJ2-7; 11 bases are shared with TRBD1. The V and J ends lost 6 bases and 1 base, in that order; junction bases with no gene match: 5. The CDR3 length is 15 residues. The V gene's germline CDR1 is MNHEY and CDR2 SVGAGI. The CDR3 reads CASRPGTGGSYEQYF. The CDR3 DNA is TGTGCCAGCAGACCCGGGACAGGGGGGTCCTACGAGCAGTACTTC.

V usage is TRBV15 and J usage is TRBJ1-5; 8 nucleotides match TRBD1. This CDR3 has 17 amino acids. From germline, CDR1 is LNHNV and CDR2 YYDKDF (reference sequence). V shed 1 base, J shed 0 bases, and the junction held 5 bases outside the gene matches. The CDR3 nucleotides are TGTGCCACCAGCAGAGGCCCGACAGGGGCTAGCAATCAGCCCCAGCATTTT. Encoded protein: CATSRGPTGASNQPQHF.

The CDR3 loop reads CARSSSPGQEFYEQYF. Here the CDR3 DNA reads TGTGCCAGAAGCTCCTCCCCGGGACAGGAGTTCTACGAGCAGTACTTC. V and J are TRBV5-3 and TRBJ2-7, with 8 bases aligning to TRBD1. TRBV5-3 is marked as an open reading frame, function uncertain. This CDR3 comprises 16 residues. V shed 3 bases, J shed 3 bases, and the junction held 11 bases outside the gene matches.

This clone was observed a handful of times. V gene TRBV11-3 combines with J gene TRBJ1-1, with 8 positions matching TRBD1. V trimming: 0 bases; J trimming: 4 bases; junction bases outside the gene matches: 7. CDR3 size: 16 residues. Germline V lookup: CDR1 SGHNT, CDR2 YENEEA. Here the CDR3 reads CASSLDGRTGSTEAFF. The CDR3 bases are TGTGCCAGCAGCTTAGACGGGAGGACAGGGAGCACTGAAGCTTTCTTT.

The V and J genes are TRBV4-1 and TRBJ2-1; TRBD2 is a possible D gene (5 bases). CDR1 MGHRA and CDR2 YSYEKL come from the germline V gene. The germline V and J ends were trimmed by 1 base and 5 bases, with 15 bases remaining between them. The CDR3 runs 16 residues. In DNA form, the CDR3 reads TGCGCCAGCAGCCAAGCTCCGGTACTAGGGAACAATGAGCAGTTCTTC. Its translation is CASSQAPVLGNNEQFF.

The V gene is TRBV5-8, the J gene TRBJ1-4; D not certain. The CDR3 length is 16 residues. Germline V gene sequence: CDR1 SGHTS, CDR2 YDEGEE. The ends were cut back, 7 bases at V and 0 bases at J, with 16 bases in the middle. The DNA for the CDR3 is TGTGCCAGCTCATGGGGAGTCCCCACAACTAATGAAAAACTGTTTTTT. Encoded protein: CASSWGVPTTNEKLFF.

This chain uses TRBV2 with TRBJ2-5; TRBD1 is a possible D gene (5 bases). CDR1 is SNHLY and CDR2 is FYNNEI in the germline V gene. The CDR3 sequence is 13 residues long. V shed 4 bases and J shed 9 bases, with 15 bases lying between them. Here the CDR3 reads CASSGLGRAAQYF. The CDR3 nucleotides read TGTGCCAGCAGTGGACTGGGCAGGGCGGCCCAGTACTTC.

The chain has TRBV10-1 and TRBJ2-7, with 7 bases identical to TRBD2. CDR3 length: 14 amino acids. Germline loops: CDR1 WNHNN, CDR2 SYGVQD (reference sequence). V gave up 7 bases and J gave up 2 bases; unmatched junction bases: 8. CDR3 residues: CASTSGGPPYEQYF. Written as DNA, the CDR3 is TGCGCCAGCACCTCGGGGGGACCTCCCTACGAGCAGTACTTC.